This T cell receptor (beta chain) stems from a study of T-cell memory formation after mild COVID-19. On the study more broadly: TCR clusters largely stayed donor specific. Study-level points and caveats: Mostly located in CM and EM were contracting CD4+ clones, with contracting CD8+ clones located in EMRA.

V was cut by 0 bases and J by 0 bases, with 5 bases left in between. Germline CDR1 is LGHDT and CDR2 is YNNKEL (reference sequence). CDR3 size: 14 residues. As to this clonotype: No antigen is known for it.

Constant-segment primers and 5'RACE yielded cDNA libraries for TCR alpha and TCR beta, each carrying sample barcodes and UMIs. MiXCR, run by TCRdb on the 5' RACE reads, gives a single entry per CDR3 protein. Of around 340,000 distinct CDR3 sequences in the sample, about an eighth were seen once. Material for sequencing was PBMCs or a T cell subset sorted from them (not recorded which). The receptor comes from a man between 18 and 35 years old who had mild COVID-19 (a few samples of this study predate the infection). Cell type and time point are not known. The chain is built from TRBV3-1 and TRBJ1-1; D remains ambiguous. This CDR3 reads CASSQDKMNTEAFF. As DNA, the CDR3 is TGTGCCAGCAGCCAAGATAAAATGAACACTGAAGCTTTCTTT.